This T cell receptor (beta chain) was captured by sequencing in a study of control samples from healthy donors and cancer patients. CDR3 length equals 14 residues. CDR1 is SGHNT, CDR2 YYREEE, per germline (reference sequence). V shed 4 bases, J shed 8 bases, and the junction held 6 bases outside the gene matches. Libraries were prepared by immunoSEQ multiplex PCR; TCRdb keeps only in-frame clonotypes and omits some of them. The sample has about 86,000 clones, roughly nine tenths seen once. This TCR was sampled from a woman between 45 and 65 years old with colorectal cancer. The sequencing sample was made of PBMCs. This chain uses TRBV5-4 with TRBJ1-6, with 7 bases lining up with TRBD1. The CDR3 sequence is CASSEGTADSPLHF. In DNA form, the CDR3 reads TGTGCCAGCAGCGAAGGGACAGCGGATTCACCCCTCCACTTT.